This T cell receptor beta chain was found in a study of blood T cell repertoires in COVID-19. Study details: From T cells, B-cell-depleted T cells, or PBMCs came the material, which was cDNA or gDNA.

This clone was detected only once. Germline V gene sequence: CDR1 LNHNV, CDR2 YYDKDF (reference sequence). This CDR3 contains 14 residues. Unmatched junction bases numbered 3, after V lost 4 bases and J lost 5 bases. Patients in Seattle were enrolled during active infection, then followed longitudinally. TCRdb's table, derived via immunoSEQ multiplex PCR, lists solely in-frame clones and lacks some. This sample yields 250,000 to 300,000 clones, of which around 87% are seen a single time; about 5.2% belongs to the top ten. Sequencing input: peripheral blood. V gene TRBV15 combines with J gene TRBJ2-5; 11 nucleotides agree with TRBD1. The origin of this receptor is an older woman with COVID-19, enrolled during active disease. The CDR3 loop is CATSKDRGRETQYF. The CDR3 nucleotides read TGTGCCACCAGCAAGGACAGGGGGCGGGAGACCCAGTACTTC.